The source of this TCR beta chain is a study of T cells in Graves' hyperthyroidism and ophthalmopathy. Investigators excluded patients with uncontrolled infection, other autoimmune disease, pregnancy or lactation. Together with thyroid ultrasound, orbital computed tomography, serum thyroxine and TRAb, clinical symptoms were used for diagnoses. Authors of the study amplified TCR beta CDR3 regions from RNA transcripts. The TCR CDR3 first-round RT-PCR relied on the HTBI primer set. From the multiplex PCR reads, TCRdb called clonotypes with MiXCR, one entry per CDR3 protein. The table shows hundreds of thousands of distinct CDR3 sequences, with around 13% occurring only once. Study-level results: Ophthalmopathy was distinguished from stable hyperthyroidism by 13 V-J signatures. Among clonotypes expanded in thyroid above 0.001, most were also found in blood.

This CDR3 has 13 amino acids. Germline-derived CDR1 and CDR2 are ENHRY and SYGVKD. V lost 8 bases and J lost 1, with 8 bases in between. This clonotype was detected many times. The antigen remains undetermined. Input material: blood. The TCR sequence derives from a woman aged 25 to 39 with Graves' hyperthyroidism. This chain joins TRBV10-3 and TRBJ2-2, with D maybe TRBD1 (6 bases). CDR3 region: CAIGTWNTGELFF. Written as DNA, the CDR3 is TGTGCCATCGGGACATGGAACACCGGGGAGCTGTTTTTT.